The text below deals with one T cell receptor (beta chain). What it binds is unknown. Primers targeted 54 TRBV and 13 TRBJ segments. Assay used: immunoSEQ multiplex PCR; TCRdb lists only in-frame clones, some missing. The table lists around 100,000 clones, about 92% of them singletons. The length of the CDR3 is 15 residues. In germline, CDR1 is MNHNS, CDR2 SASEGT. J gave up 5 bases and V 2 bases, and 2 bases lay outside the gene matches. This specimen comes from a study of T cell repertoires and HLA-DP antigens. The receptor's source is a woman under 30 in good health and CMV-seronegative. The source material was CD4+ T cells from PBMCs. The chain is built from TRBV6-1 and TRBJ1-6; 8 bases agree with TRBD1. The CDR3, as DNA: TGTGCCAGCAGTGAATGGGACAGGAATAATTCACCCCTCCACTTT. Protein: CASSEWDRNNSPLHF.